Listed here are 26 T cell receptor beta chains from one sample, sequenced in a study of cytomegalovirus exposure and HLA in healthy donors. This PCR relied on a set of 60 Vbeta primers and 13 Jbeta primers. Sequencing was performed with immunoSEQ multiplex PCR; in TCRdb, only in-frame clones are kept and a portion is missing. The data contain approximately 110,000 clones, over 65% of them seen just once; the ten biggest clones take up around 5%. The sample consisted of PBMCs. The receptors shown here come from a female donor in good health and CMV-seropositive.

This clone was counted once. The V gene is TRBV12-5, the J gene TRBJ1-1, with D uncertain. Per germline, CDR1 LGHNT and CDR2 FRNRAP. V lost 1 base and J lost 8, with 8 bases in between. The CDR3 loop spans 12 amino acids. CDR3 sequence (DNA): TGTGCTAGTGGTTTGGGTCCGGGAGAAGCTTTCTTT. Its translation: CASGLGPGEAFF.

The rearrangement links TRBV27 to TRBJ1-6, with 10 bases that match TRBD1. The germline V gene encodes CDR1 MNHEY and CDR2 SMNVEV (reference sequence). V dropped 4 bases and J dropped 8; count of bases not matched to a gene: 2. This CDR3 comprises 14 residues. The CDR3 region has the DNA TGTGCCAGCAGTTGGACAGGGGGTGATTCACCCCTCCACTTT. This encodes CASSWTGGDSPLHF.

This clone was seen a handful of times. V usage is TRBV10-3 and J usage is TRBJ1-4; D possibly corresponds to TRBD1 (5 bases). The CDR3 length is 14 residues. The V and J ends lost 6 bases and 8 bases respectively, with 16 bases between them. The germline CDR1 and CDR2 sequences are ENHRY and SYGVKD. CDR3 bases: TGTGCCATCAGCCCACAGGTCGGTAACGAAAAACTGTTTTTT. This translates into CAISPQVGNEKLFF.

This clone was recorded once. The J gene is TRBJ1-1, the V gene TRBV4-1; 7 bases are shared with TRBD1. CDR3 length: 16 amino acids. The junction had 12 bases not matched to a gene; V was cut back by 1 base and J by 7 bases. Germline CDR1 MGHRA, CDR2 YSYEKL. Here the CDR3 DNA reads TGCGCCAGCAGCCAAGGGCCAGGGGGAGTGTATGATGAAGCTTTCTTT. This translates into CASSQGPGGVYDEAFF.

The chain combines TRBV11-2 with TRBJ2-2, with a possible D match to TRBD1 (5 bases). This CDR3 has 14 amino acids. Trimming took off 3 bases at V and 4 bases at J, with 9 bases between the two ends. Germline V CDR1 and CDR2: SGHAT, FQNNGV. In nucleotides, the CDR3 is TGTGCCAGCAGCTTTACAGGAATCACCGGGGAGCTGTTTTTT. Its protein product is CASSFTGITGELFF.

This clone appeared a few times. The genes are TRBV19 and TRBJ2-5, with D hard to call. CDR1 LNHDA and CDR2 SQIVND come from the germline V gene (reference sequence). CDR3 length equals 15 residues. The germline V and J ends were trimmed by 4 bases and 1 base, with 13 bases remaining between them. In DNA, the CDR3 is TGTGCCAGTAGTAATGGGCCTGGAAGCCAAGAGACCCAGTACTTC. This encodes CASSNGPGSQETQYF.

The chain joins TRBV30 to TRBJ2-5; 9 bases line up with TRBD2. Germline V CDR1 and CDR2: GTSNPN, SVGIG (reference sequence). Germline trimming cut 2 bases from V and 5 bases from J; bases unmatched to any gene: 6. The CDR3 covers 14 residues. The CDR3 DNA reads TGTGCCTGGAGTAGGACTAGCGCGGGGGAGACCCAGTACTTC. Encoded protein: CAWSRTSAGETQYF.

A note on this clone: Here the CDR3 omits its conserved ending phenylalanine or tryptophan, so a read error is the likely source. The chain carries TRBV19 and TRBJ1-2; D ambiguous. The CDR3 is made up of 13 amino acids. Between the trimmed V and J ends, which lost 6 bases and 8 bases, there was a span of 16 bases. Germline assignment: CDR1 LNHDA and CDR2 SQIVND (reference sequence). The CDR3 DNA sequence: TGTGCCAGTAGCTACGGAGGGAAGGTCGGCTACACCCTC. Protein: CASSYGGKVGYTL.

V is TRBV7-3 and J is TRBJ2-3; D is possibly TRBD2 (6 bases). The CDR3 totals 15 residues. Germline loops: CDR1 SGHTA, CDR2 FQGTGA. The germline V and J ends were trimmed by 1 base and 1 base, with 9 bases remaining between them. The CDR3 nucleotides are TGTGCCAGCAGCTTAATGGCTAGCGGCACAGATACGCAGTATTTT. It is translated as CASSLMASGTDTQYF.

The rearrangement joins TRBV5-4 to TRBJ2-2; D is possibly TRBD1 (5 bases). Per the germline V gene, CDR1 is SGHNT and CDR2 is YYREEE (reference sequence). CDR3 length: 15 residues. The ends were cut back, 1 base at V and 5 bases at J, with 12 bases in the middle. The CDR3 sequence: CASSLFTGTTGELFF. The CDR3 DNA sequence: TGTGCCAGCAGCTTGTTTACAGGCACAACCGGGGAGCTGTTTTTT.

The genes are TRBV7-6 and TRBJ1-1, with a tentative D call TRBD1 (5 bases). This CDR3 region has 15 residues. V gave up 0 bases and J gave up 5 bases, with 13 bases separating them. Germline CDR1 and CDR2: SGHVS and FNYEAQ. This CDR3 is CASSLAPGGSTEAFF. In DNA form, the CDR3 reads TGTGCCAGCAGCTTAGCTCCCGGGGGTAGTACTGAAGCTTTCTTT.

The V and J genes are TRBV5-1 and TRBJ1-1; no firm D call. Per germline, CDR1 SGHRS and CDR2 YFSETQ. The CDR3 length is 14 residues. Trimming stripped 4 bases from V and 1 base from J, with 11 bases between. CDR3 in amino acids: CASSVTAGNTEAFF. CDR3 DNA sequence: TGCGCCAGCAGCGTGACTGCCGGGAACACTGAAGCTTTCTTT. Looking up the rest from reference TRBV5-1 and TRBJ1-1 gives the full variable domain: KAGVTQTPRYLIKTRGQQVTLSCSPISGHRSVSWYQQTPGQGLQFLFEYFSETQRNKGNFPGRFSGRQFSNSRSEMNVSTLELGDSALYLCASSVTAGNTEAFFGQGTRLTVV.

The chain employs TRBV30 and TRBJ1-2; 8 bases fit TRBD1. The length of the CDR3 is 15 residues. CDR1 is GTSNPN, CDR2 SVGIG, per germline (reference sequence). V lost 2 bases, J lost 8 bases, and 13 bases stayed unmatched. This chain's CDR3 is CAWSTNQDRAVGYTF. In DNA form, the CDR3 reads TGTGCCTGGAGTACCAATCAGGACAGGGCGGTAGGCTACACCTTC. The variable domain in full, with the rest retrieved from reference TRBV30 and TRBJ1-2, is SQTIHQWPATLVQPVGSPLSLECTVEGTSNPNLYWYRQAAGRGLQLLFYSVGIGQISSEVPQNLSASRPQDRQFILSSKKLLLSDSGFYLCAWSTNQDRAVGYTFGSGTRLTVV.

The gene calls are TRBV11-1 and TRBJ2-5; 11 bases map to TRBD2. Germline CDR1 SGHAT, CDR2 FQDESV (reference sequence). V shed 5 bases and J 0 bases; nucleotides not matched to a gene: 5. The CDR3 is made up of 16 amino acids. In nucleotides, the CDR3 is TGTGCCAGCAGCCTCCTACTAGCGGGGGACCAAGAGACCCAGTACTTC. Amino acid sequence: CASSLLLAGDQETQYF.

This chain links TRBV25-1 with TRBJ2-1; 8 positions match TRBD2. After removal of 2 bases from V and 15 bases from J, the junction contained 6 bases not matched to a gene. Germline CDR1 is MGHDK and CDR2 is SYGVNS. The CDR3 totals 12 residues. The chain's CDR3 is CASSEAGGPSFF. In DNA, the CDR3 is TGTGCCAGCAGTGAAGCGGGAGGACCTTCGTTCTTC. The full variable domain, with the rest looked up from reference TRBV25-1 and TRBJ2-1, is EADIYQTPRYLVIGTGKKITLECSQTMGHDKMYWYQQDPGMELHLIHYSYGVNSTEKGDLSSESTVSRIRTEHFPLTLESARPSHTSQYLCASSEAGGPSFFGPGTRLTVL.

CDR3 nucleotide sequence: TGTGCCTGGAGTGCAGGTCTGGGTCTGCCCCAGCATTTT. Protein sequence: CAWSAGLGLPQHF. The chain joins TRBV30 to TRBJ1-5; D uncertain. This CDR3 contains 13 residues. The germline CDR1 and CDR2 sequences are GTSNPN and SVGIG (reference sequence). V was trimmed by 1 base and J by 9 bases, leaving 13 bases between them.

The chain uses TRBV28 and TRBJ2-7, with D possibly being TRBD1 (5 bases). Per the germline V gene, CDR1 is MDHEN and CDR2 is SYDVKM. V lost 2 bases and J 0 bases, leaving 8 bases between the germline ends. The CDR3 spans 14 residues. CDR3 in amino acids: CASSLEGDSYEQYF. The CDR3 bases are TGTGCCAGCAGTTTAGAAGGGGACTCCTACGAGCAGTACTTC.

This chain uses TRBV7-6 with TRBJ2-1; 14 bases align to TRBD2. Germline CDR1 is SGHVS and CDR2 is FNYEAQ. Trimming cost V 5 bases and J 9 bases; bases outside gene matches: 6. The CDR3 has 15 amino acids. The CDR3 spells CASSPGTSGRSEQFF. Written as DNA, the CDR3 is TGTGCCAGCAGCCCGGGGACTAGCGGGAGAAGTGAGCAGTTCTTC.

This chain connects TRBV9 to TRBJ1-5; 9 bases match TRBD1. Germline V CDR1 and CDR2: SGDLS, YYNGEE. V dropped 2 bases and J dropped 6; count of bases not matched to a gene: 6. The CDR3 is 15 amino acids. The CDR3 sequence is CASSVGDRVSQPQHF. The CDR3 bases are TGTGCCAGCAGCGTGGGGGACAGGGTAAGTCAGCCCCAGCATTTT.

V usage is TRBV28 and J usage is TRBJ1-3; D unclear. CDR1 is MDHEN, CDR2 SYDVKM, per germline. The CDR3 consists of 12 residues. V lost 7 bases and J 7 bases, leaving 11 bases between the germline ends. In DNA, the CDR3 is TGTGCCAGCACCGAAAGCACGAACACCATATATTTT. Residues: CASTESTNTIYF.

CDR3 sequence (DNA): TGTGCCAGCAGCCGCCCTACGGAGACCCAGTACTTC. This gives the protein CASSRPTETQYF. The chain joins TRBV7-2 to TRBJ2-5; D gene unclear. The ends were cut back, 5 bases at V and 5 bases at J, with 9 bases in the middle. Germline CDR1 and CDR2: SGHTA and FQGNSA. The CDR3 spans 12 residues.

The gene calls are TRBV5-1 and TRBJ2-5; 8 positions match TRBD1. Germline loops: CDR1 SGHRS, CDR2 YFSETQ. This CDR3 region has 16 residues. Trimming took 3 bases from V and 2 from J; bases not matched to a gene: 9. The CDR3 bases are TGCGCCAGCAGCTGGGGCCGGACAGGGCCACAAGAGACCCAGTACTTC. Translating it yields CASSWGRTGPQETQYF. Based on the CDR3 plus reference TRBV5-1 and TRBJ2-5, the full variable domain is KAGVTQTPRYLIKTRGQQVTLSCSPISGHRSVSWYQQTPGQGLQFLFEYFSETQRNKGNFPGRFSGRQFSNSRSEMNVSTLELGDSALYLCASSWGRTGPQETQYFGPGTRLLVL.

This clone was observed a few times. Written as DNA, the CDR3 is TGTGCCAGCAGCTTACTAAGCCCGAACACTGAAGCTTTCTTT. This codes for CASSLLSPNTEAFF. The chain couples TRBV7-8 to TRBJ1-1; D unresolved. This CDR3 has 14 amino acids. Trimming cost V 2 bases and J 1 base, with 8 bases left between them. From germline, CDR1 is SGHVS and CDR2 FQNEAQ. The full variable domain, with the rest looked up from reference TRBV7-8 and TRBJ1-1, is GAGVSQSPRYKVAKRGQDVALRCDPISGHVSLFWYQQALGQGPEFLTYFQNEAQLDKSGLPSDRFFAERPEGSVSTLKIQRTQQEDSAVYLCASSLLSPNTEAFFGQGTRLTVV.

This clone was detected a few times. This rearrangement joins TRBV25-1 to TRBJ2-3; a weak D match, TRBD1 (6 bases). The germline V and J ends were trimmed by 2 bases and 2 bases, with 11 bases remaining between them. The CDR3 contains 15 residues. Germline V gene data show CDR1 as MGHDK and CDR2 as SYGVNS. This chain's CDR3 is CASSEPGQHTDTQYF. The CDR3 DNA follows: TGTGCCAGCAGTGAACCCGGACAGCACACAGATACGCAGTATTTT. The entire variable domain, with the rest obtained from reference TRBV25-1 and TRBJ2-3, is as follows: EADIYQTPRYLVIGTGKKITLECSQTMGHDKMYWYQQDPGMELHLIHYSYGVNSTEKGDLSSESTVSRIRTEHFPLTLESARPSHTSQYLCASSEPGQHTDTQYFGPGTRLTVL.

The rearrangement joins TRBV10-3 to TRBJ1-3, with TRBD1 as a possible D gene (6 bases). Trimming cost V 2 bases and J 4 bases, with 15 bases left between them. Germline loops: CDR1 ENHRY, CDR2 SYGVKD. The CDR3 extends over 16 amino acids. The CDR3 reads CAISEGDPGVGNTIYF. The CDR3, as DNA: TGTGCCATCAGTGAGGGCGATCCAGGGGTCGGAAACACCATATATTTT.

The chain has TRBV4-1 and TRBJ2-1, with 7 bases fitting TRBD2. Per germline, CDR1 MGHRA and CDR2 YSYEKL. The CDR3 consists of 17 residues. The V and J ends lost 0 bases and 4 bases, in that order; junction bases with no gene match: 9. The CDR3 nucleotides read TGCGCCAGCAGCCAAGATAAATCTAGCGGAGAGTACAATGAGCAGTTCTTC. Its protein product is CASSQDKSSGEYNEQFF.